Only a few counts were recorded for the clone carrying this TCR beta chain. This entry belongs to a study of control samples from healthy donors and cancer patients. Clones were sequenced by immunoSEQ multiplex PCR, and TCRdb holds only the in-frame ones, with some missing. The sample shows some 130,000 clones, about 92% of them seen only once. The CDR3 runs 13 residues. The germline V and J ends were trimmed by 3 bases and 6 bases, with 12 bases remaining between them. The germline V gene has CDR1 SGDLS and CDR2 YYNGEE. The rearrangement uses TRBV9 and TRBJ1-1; D not resolved. This receptor was taken from a man in his fifties or sixties with head and neck cancer. Sequenced: PBMCs. The CDR3, as DNA: TGTGCCAGCAGCGAACGACCGACCTCTGAAGCTTTCTTT. Translation: CASSERPTSEAFF.